This T cell receptor (beta chain) derives from a study of technical replicates of blood from a few donors. This CDR3 region has 13 residues. CDR1 is MDHEN, CDR2 SYDVKM, per germline. The V gene lost 2 bases and the J gene lost 8 bases, with 10 bases spanning the gap. TCRdb's copy holds only in-frame clones and misses some; the assay was immunoSEQ multiplex PCR. The sample shows more than 90,000 clones, 95% of them seen only once. The chain uses TRBV28 and TRBJ2-1; a weak D match, TRBD2 (5 bases). The receptor was isolated from a human donor in good health. The sample taken for sequencing was T cells isolated from PBMCs. The CDR3 region is CASSLPGLHEQFF. Here the CDR3 DNA reads TGTGCCAGCAGTTTACCGGGGTTGCATGAGCAGTTCTTC. Looking up the rest from reference TRBV28 and TRBJ2-1 gives the full variable domain: DVKVTQSSRYLVKRTGEKVFLECVQDMDHENMFWYRQDPGLGLRLIYFSYDVKMKEKGDIPEGYSVSREKKERFSLILESASTNQTSMYLCASSLPGLHEQFFGPGTRLTVL.